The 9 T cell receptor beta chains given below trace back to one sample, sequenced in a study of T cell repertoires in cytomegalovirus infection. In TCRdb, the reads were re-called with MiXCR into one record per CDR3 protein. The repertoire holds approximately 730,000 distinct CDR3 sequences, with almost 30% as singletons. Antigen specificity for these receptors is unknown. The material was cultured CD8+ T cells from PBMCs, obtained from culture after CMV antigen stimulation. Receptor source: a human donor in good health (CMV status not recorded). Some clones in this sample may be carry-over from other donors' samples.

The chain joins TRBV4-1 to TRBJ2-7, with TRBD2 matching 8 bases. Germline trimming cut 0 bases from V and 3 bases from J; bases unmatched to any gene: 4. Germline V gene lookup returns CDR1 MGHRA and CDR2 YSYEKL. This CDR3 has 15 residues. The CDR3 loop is CASSQEFLAGYEQYF. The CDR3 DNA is TGCGCCAGCAGCCAAGAATTCCTAGCGGGCTACGAGCAGTACTTC.

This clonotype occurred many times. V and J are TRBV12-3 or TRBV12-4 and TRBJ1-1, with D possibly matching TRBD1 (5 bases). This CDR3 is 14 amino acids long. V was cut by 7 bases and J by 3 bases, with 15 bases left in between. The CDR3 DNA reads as TGTGCCAGCAAACCCTATTCGGGGGACACTGAAGCTTTCTTT. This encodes CASKPYSGDTEAFF.

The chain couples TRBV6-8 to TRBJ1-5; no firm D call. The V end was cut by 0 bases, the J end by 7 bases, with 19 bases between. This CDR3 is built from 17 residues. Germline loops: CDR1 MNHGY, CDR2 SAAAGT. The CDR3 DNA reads TGTGCCAGCAGTTACTCGATGGGAGTGAATTTCGGACAGCCCCAGCATTTT. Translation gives CASSYSMGVNFGQPQHF.

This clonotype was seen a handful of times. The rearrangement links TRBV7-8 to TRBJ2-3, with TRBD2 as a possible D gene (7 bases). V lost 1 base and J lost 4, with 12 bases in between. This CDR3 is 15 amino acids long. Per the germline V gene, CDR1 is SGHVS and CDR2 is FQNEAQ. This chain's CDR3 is CASSLGRGRADTQYF. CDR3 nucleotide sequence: TGTGCCAGCAGCTTAGGGCGGGGGCGGGCAGATACGCAGTATTTT.

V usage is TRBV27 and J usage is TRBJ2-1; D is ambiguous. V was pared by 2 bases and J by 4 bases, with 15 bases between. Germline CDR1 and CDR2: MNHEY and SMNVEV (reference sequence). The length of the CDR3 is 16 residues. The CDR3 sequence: CASSLRQPHLYNEQFF. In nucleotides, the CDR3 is TGTGCCAGCAGTTTAAGGCAACCCCATTTATACAATGAGCAGTTCTTC.

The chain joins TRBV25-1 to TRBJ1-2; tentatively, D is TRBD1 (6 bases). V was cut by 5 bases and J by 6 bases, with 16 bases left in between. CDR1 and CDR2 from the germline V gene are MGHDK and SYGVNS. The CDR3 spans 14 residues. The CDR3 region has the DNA TGTGCCAGCAGTTTAACGCGGGGGCGAGATGGCTACACCTTC. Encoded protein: CASSLTRGRDGYTF.

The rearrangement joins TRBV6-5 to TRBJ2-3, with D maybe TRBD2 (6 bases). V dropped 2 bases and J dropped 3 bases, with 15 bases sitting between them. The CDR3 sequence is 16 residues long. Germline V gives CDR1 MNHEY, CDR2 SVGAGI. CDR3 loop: CASSYGPGLLTDTQYF. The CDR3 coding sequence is TGTGCCAGCAGTTACGGCCCGGGACTTTTGACAGATACGCAGTATTTT.

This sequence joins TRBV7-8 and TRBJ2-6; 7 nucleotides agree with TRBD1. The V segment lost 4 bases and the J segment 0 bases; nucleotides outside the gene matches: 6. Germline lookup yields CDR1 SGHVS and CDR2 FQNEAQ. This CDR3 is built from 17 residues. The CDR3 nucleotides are TGTGCCAGCAGCTCCGGGACAGTGGACTCTGGGGCCAACGTCCTGACTTTC. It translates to CASSSGTVDSGANVLTF.

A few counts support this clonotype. CDR3 DNA: TGTGCCAGCAGTCCGCTAGCTGGGGGGGCTCTCGAGACCCAGTACTTC. Translation: CASSPLAGGALETQYF. The chain has TRBV28 and TRBJ2-5; D is possibly TRBD2 (7 bases). This CDR3 spans 16 amino acids. V lost 5 bases to trimming and J lost 5 bases, with 21 bases between them. Germline CDR1 reads MDHEN; CDR2 reads SYDVKM.